This paragraph reports one TCR beta chain. CDR1 is SGHTA, CDR2 FQGNSA, per germline. V lost 5 bases to trimming and J lost 2 bases, with 22 bases between them. This CDR3 spans 18 amino acids. The protocol was immunoSEQ multiplex PCR, while the TCRdb copy is restricted to in-frame clones and leaves out a portion. Of hundreds of thousands of clones in the sample, over 65% were seen once. The data were obtained in a study of shared clonotypes between healthy human individuals. The TCR was taken from a young woman in good health. The J gene is TRBJ2-4, the V gene TRBV7-2; the D gene is possibly TRBD2 (5 bases). The sample comprised memory CD4+ T cells sorted from blood. The subset here: CD45RA-negative fraction. The CDR3 coding sequence is TGTGCCAGCAGCGACGGGGTAGTGACGACCGGACCCAAAAACATTCAGTACTTC. Translated: CASSDGVVTTGPKNIQYF.